This entry lists 30 T cell receptor beta chains sequenced from one sample in a study of T cell repertoires in MIS-A myocarditis. The assay was immunoSEQ multiplex PCR, and TCRdb's table has in-frame clones only and misses some. The sample consists of roughly 14,000 clones, around 70% of them appearing once. The sequencing input was left ventricle heart tissue obtained at autopsy. These TCRs come from a man aged 18-30 years with fulminant myocarditis from multisystem inflammatory syndrome in adults (MIS-A) after COVID-19.

The chain recombines TRBV18 with TRBJ2-6; the D gene could be TRBD1 or TRBD2 (5 bases each). Trimming took 4 bases from V and 2 from J, leaving 9 bases between them. Germline CDR1 KGHSH, CDR2 LQKENI. The CDR3 contains 15 residues. CDR3 in DNA: TGTGCCAGCTCACTTGTGGGGGCTGGGGCCAACGTCCTGACTTTC. This sequence encodes CASSLVGAGANVLTF.

This clone was detected once. The chain recombines TRBV19 with TRBJ2-3, with 7 bases lining up with TRBD2. CDR1 and CDR2 from the germline V gene are LNHDA and SQIVND (reference sequence). This CDR3 spans 14 amino acids. J was trimmed by 4 bases and V by 4 bases; bases with no gene match: 5. This chain's CDR3 is CASSSGSWSDTQYF. CDR3 DNA: TGTGCCAGTAGTAGCGGGAGTTGGTCAGATACGCAGTATTTT. Supplemented by reference TRBV19 and TRBJ2-3, the full variable domain reads DGGITQSPKYLFRKEGQNVTLSCEQNLNHDAMYWYRQDPGQGLRLIYYSQIVNDFQKGDIAEGYSVSREKKESFPLTVTSAQKNPTAFYLCASSSGSWSDTQYFGPGTRLTVL.

This clone is deemed medium-sized. The chain links TRBV9 to TRBJ2-1; the match to TRBD2 covers 13 bases. The CDR3 runs to 15 residues. Trimming at V came to 2 bases and at J to 8 bases, leaving 4 bases not matched to a gene. Germline V lookup: CDR1 SGDLS, CDR2 YYNGEE. The CDR3 region has the DNA TGTGCCAGCAGCGTGGGGACTAGCGGGGCAGATGAGCAGTTCTTC. This encodes CASSVGTSGADEQFF.

The chain carries TRBV5-1 and TRBJ2-7, with TRBD2 as a possible D gene (6 bases). The V and J ends lost 4 bases and 5 bases respectively, with 16 bases between them. CDR3 length equals 14 residues. Germline values: CDR1 SGHRS, CDR2 YFSETQ. The CDR3 DNA follows: TGCGCCAGCAGCCTGTCACGGGAGAGGGACGAGCAGTACTTC. Amino acid sequence: CASSLSRERDEQYF.

The rearrangement uses TRBV30 and TRBJ1-1; 10 bases are a match to TRBD1. Germline CDR1 is GTSNPN and CDR2 is SVGIG (reference sequence). The CDR3 spans 12 residues. Germline trimming cut 8 bases from V and 7 bases from J; bases unmatched to any gene: 7. The DNA of the CDR3 is TGTGCCGGGACAGGGGCTCAGGGTGAAGCTTTCTTT. Its protein product is CAGTGAQGEAFF.

The rearrangement uses TRBV12-2 and TRBJ1-5. TRBV12-2 is a pseudogene. CDR3 length: 22 residues. Here the CDR3 reads CASRLEENSPVDTRGSNQPQHF. The DNA for the CDR3 is TGTGCAAGTCGCTTAGAGGAGAACTCGCCCGTGGACACGAGGGGATCCAATCAGCCCCAGCATTTT.

The rearrangement links TRBV5-1 to TRBJ1-1; D remains ambiguous. CDR1 is SGHRS, CDR2 YFSETQ, per germline. The ends were cut back, 4 bases at V and 1 base at J, with 8 bases in the middle. This CDR3 contains 13 residues. Here the CDR3 DNA reads TGCGCCAGCAGCACTTACCGGAACACTGAAGCTTTCTTT. Its protein is CASSTYRNTEAFF.

The chain uses TRBV27 and TRBJ1-2; TRBD1 might be the D (6 bases). The CDR3 spans 13 residues. V dropped 7 bases and J dropped 7 bases, with 16 bases sitting between them. Germline values: CDR1 MNHEY, CDR2 SMNVEV (reference sequence). The CDR3 DNA follows: TGTGCCAGCACCCCCGGGGGCGGTTTTGGCTACACCTTC. The encoded protein is CASTPGGGFGYTF.

The sample holds one count of this clone. The J gene is TRBJ2-7, the V gene TRBV4-1; 14 bases are a match to TRBD2. CDR1 MGHRA and CDR2 YSYEKL come from the germline V gene. Trimming removed 2 bases from V and 4 bases from J; junction bases left unmatched: 16. This CDR3 contains 20 residues. CDR3 in amino acids: CASSQSPQTGLAGGGYEQYF. The CDR3 DNA reads TGCGCCAGCAGCCAATCTCCCCAGACAGGACTAGCGGGAGGCGGGTACGAGCAGTACTTC.

The rearrangement links TRBV6-5 to TRBJ2-3; 7 bases agree with TRBD1. There are 14 residues in the CDR3. Germline CDR1 and CDR2: MNHEY and SVGAGI. Trimming took 3 bases from V and 1 from J; bases not matched to a gene: 1. CDR3 in amino acids: CASSYGQGTDTQYF. CDR3 in DNA: TGTGCCAGCAGTTATGGACAGGGCACAGATACGCAGTATTTT.

The sample holds a few counts of this clone. This chain connects TRBV2 to TRBJ2-7, with TRBD1 identical over 8 bases. This CDR3 contains 13 residues. Germline V gene sequence: CDR1 SNHLY, CDR2 FYNNEI. The trim removed 7 bases at V and 6 bases at J, leaving 8 bases unmatched. In DNA form, the CDR3 reads TGTGCCAGCACCGTGGACAGGGTTGGCGAGCAGTACTTC. Translation gives CASTVDRVGEQYF.

This clone was counted only a few times. The chain combines TRBV13 with TRBJ1-1; D is undetermined. The CDR3 loop spans 15 amino acids. V shed 0 bases and J shed 2 bases, with 10 bases lying between them. Germline CDR1 is PRHDT and CDR2 is FYEKMQ (reference sequence). Here the CDR3 DNA reads TGTGCCAGCAGCTTAGGAAGTGGAATTAACACTGAAGCTTTCTTT. Its translation is CASSLGSGINTEAFF. The full variable domain, in which reference TRBV13 and TRBJ1-1 provide the parts outside the CDR3, is AAGVIQSPRHLIKEKRETATLKCYPIPRHDTVYWYQQGPGQDPQFLISFYEKMQSDKGSIPDRFSAQQFSDYHSELNMSSLELGDSALYFCASSLGSGINTEAFFGQGTRLTVV.

The rearrangement joins TRBV19 to TRBJ2-5, with 16 positions matching TRBD2. CDR1 is LNHDA and CDR2 is SQIVND in the germline V gene (reference sequence). J gave up 3 bases and V 1 base, and 8 bases lay outside the gene matches. The length of the CDR3 is 19 residues. CDR3 residues: CASSIGWGLAGGYKETQYF. Here the CDR3 DNA reads TGTGCCAGTAGTATAGGCTGGGGACTAGCGGGAGGGTATAAAGAGACCCAGTACTTC.

V is TRBV28 and J is TRBJ1-5; no clear D gene. The germline V gene encodes CDR1 MDHEN and CDR2 SYDVKM. CDR3 length equals 11 residues. With 6 bases removed from V and 5 bases from J, the gap between germline ends came to 5 bases. The CDR3 DNA follows: TGTGCCAGCAGGTCAGATCAGCCCCAGCATTTT. Translating gives CASRSDQPQHF.

This clone was seen more than once but under ten times. The CDR3 spells CASSLTGTFYNEQFF. The CDR3 DNA sequence: TGTGCCAGCAGCTTAACCGGGACTTTCTACAATGAGCAGTTCTTC. The chain uses TRBV7-9 and TRBJ2-1, with D tentatively TRBD2 (6 bases). Trimming shortened V by 2 bases and J by 3 bases, and 11 bases separated the two germline ends. Per germline, CDR1 SEHNR and CDR2 FQNEAQ (reference sequence). The CDR3 has 15 amino acids.

In this sample, this clone turned up once. V is TRBV7-9 and J is TRBJ2-3, with 12 bases matching TRBD2. Germline V CDR1 and CDR2: SEHNR, FQNEAQ (reference sequence). The CDR3 is made up of 14 amino acids. V lost 10 bases to trimming and J lost 7 bases; unmatched junction nucleotides: 9. The CDR3 loop is CATTTSGGRNTQYF. As DNA, the CDR3 is TGTGCCACCACGACTAGCGGGGGCCGAAATACGCAGTATTTT.

This chain links TRBV28 with TRBJ2-3; the match to TRBD2 covers 8 bases. This CDR3 region has 17 residues. Trimming removed 5 bases from V and 1 base from J; junction bases left unmatched: 11. Looked up from germline, CDR1 is MDHEN and CDR2 is SYDVKM. As DNA, the CDR3 is TGTGCCAGCAGTCCCCCTTTTTTGCGGGAGGGCACAGATACGCAGTATTTT. This gives the protein CASSPPFLREGTDTQYF.

V usage is TRBV24-1 and J usage is TRBJ2-3; D tentatively reads TRBD1 or TRBD2 (6 bases each). The germline V and J ends were trimmed by 6 bases and 0 bases, with 12 bases remaining between them. The CDR3 runs to 15 residues. Germline CDR1 and CDR2: KGHDR and SFDVKD. The CDR3 DNA sequence: TGTGCCACCAGTCTAGGGGGGTGGAGCACAGATACGCAGTATTTT. Its translation is CATSLGGWSTDTQYF.

The V gene is TRBV5-1, the J gene TRBJ1-1; D uncertain. Germline loops: CDR1 SGHRS, CDR2 YFSETQ. The V gene lost 0 bases and the J gene lost 7 bases, with 13 bases spanning the gap. The length of the CDR3 is 14 residues. CDR3 sequence: CASSLVAGGGEAFF. CDR3 in DNA: TGCGCCAGCAGCTTGGTGGCAGGAGGTGGTGAAGCTTTCTTT.

CDR3 bases: TGTGCCAGCAGCTCAATAGCCCGGGACAGGGGCGGGAATGAGCAGTTCTTC. It codes for CASSSIARDRGGNEQFF. The chain links TRBV7-9 to TRBJ2-1; 10 nucleotides agree with TRBD1. The CDR3 runs to 17 residues. With 4 bases clipped from V and 7 bases from J, the junction kept 13 bases outside the gene matches. Germline CDR1 SEHNR, CDR2 FQNEAQ (reference sequence).

The V gene is TRBV4-1, the J gene TRBJ1-5; no clear D gene. Trimming stripped 0 bases from V and 3 bases from J, with 9 bases between. The germline CDR1 and CDR2 sequences are MGHRA and YSYEKL. CDR3 length equals 15 residues. The CDR3 loop is CASSQEGINNQPQHF. CDR3 nucleotide sequence: TGCGCCAGCAGCCAAGAGGGCATAAACAATCAGCCCCAGCATTTT.

J is TRBJ2-3 and V is TRBV9, with 7 positions matching TRBD1. Per the germline V gene, CDR1 is SGDLS and CDR2 is YYNGEE. CDR3 length: 14 amino acids. J lost 0 bases, V lost 5 bases, and 3 bases had no gene match. This chain's CDR3 is CASSRDSSTDTQYF. The CDR3 DNA sequence: TGTGCCAGCAGTAGGGACAGCAGCACAGATACGCAGTATTTT.

The V gene is TRBV6-1, the J gene TRBJ1-1; possible D gene TRBD1, 6 bases. The V end was cut by 2 bases, the J end by 5 bases, with 12 bases between. The CDR3 has 14 amino acids. Germline V gene lookup returns CDR1 MNHNS and CDR2 SASEGT. As DNA, the CDR3 is TGTGCCAGCAGTGAATCGGACAGTGGGACTGAAGCTTTCTTT. Translated, it gives CASSESDSGTEAFF.

This chain links TRBV2 with TRBJ2-7; D possibly uses TRBD1 or TRBD2 (5 bases each). V dropped 6 bases and J dropped 4 bases, with 19 bases sitting between them. CDR1 is SNHLY and CDR2 is FYNNEI in the germline V gene. The CDR3 runs to 15 residues. The CDR3 here is CASSPLLGENYEQYF. The CDR3 DNA reads TGTGCCAGCAGCCCCCTCTTGGGGGAGAATTACGAGCAGTACTTC.

This sequence joins TRBV6-2 or TRBV6-3 and TRBJ2-7; a weak D match, TRBD2 (5 bases). With 3 bases removed from V and 9 bases from J, the gap between germline ends came to 9 bases. Germline V gives CDR1 MNHEY, CDR2 SVGEGT. This CDR3 spans 11 amino acids. The CDR3 DNA follows: TGTGCCAGCAGTTATTGGGGAGCGCAGTACTTC. Its protein product is CASSYWGAQYF.

This rearrangement joins TRBV6-5 to TRBJ2-7; D is unresolved. CDR1 MNHEY and CDR2 SVGAGI come from the germline V gene. V lost 2 bases to trimming and J lost 2 bases, with 13 bases between them. This CDR3 contains 15 residues. The CDR3 here is CASSYALDGPYEQYF. The CDR3 nucleotides are TGTGCCAGCAGTTACGCCCTGGACGGTCCCTACGAGCAGTACTTC.

A few counts support this clone. The chain uses TRBV5-1 and TRBJ2-7; D remains unclear. In germline, CDR1 is SGHRS, CDR2 YFSETQ. The CDR3 extends over 12 amino acids. V was shortened by 5 bases and J by 2 bases, with 8 bases between the two germline ends. CDR3 protein: CASRQDTYEQYF. The CDR3 region has the DNA TGCGCCAGCAGACAAGACACCTACGAGCAGTACTTC.

The rearrangement uses TRBV4-2 and TRBJ1-2; no firm D call. Per germline, CDR1 LGHNA and CDR2 YNFKEQ. Deletions cut 4 bases from V and 5 bases from J, with 20 bases between. The CDR3 loop spans 16 amino acids. CDR3 in amino acids: CASSPSEGPQLYGYTF. CDR3 sequence (DNA): TGTGCCAGCAGCCCGTCGGAGGGCCCTCAACTTTATGGCTACACCTTC.

The V and J genes are TRBV12-3 or TRBV12-4 and TRBJ2-1; 8 bases are a match to TRBD2. The J segment lost 10 bases and the V segment lost 11 bases, leaving 7 bases of the junction unmatched. This CDR3 spans 11 amino acids. This CDR3 is CAGSGTREQFF. DNA of the CDR3: TGTGCCGGAAGCGGGACTAGGGAGCAGTTCTTC.

The chain has TRBV9 and TRBJ2-7; D remains ambiguous. V was pared by 0 bases and J by 6 bases, with 16 bases between. CDR1 is SGDLS, CDR2 YYNGEE, per germline. This CDR3 spans 15 amino acids. The CDR3 nucleotides read TGTGCCAGCAGCGTAGATGGCCGCACATCGGGCGAGCAGTACTTC. Translated: CASSVDGRTSGEQYF.